The 25 T cell receptor beta chains listed next were all sequenced from one sample in a study of cytomegalovirus exposure and HLA in healthy donors. Produced via immunoSEQ multiplex PCR; TCRdb's table is partial and in-frame only. This sample yields some 99,000 clones, of which around nine tenths are seen a single time; more than 2% belongs to the top ten. The sequenced sample was PBMCs. The receptors originated from a young woman in good health and CMV-seronegative.

The chain combines TRBV6-5 with TRBJ1-2; 7 bases match TRBD1. CDR1 MNHEY and CDR2 SVGAGI come from the germline V gene. With V trimmed by 0 bases and J by 7 bases, 11 bases remained unmatched. The CDR3 covers 16 residues. As DNA, the CDR3 is TGTGCCAGCAGTTACTCGACGAAGGGGGCAACTGGTGGCTACACCTTC. It is translated as CASSYSTKGATGGYTF.

J is TRBJ2-1 and V is TRBV7-6; D remains ambiguous. Germline assignment: CDR1 SGHVS and CDR2 FNYEAQ. V was pared by 3 bases and J by 7 bases, with 4 bases between. The CDR3 totals 11 residues. The CDR3 bases are TGTGCCAGCAGCTTCAGTAATGAGCAGTTCTTC. Its translation is CASSFSNEQFF.

This chain joins TRBV30 and TRBJ2-7, with 10 nucleotides matching TRBD1. The CDR3 has 13 residues. The germline CDR1 and CDR2 sequences are GTSNPN and SVGIG (reference sequence). V was clipped by 4 bases and J by 2 bases; unmatched bases: 2. CDR3 region: CAWKGQGAYEQYF. The CDR3 bases are TGTGCCTGGAAAGGACAGGGGGCCTACGAGCAGTACTTC. Supplemented by reference TRBV30 and TRBJ2-7, the full variable domain reads SQTIHQWPATLVQPVGSPLSLECTVEGTSNPNLYWYRQAAGRGLQLLFYSVGIGQISSEVPQNLSASRPQDRQFILSSKKLLLSDSGFYLCAWKGQGAYEQYFGPGTRLTVT.

This clone was counted only a few times. The V and J genes are TRBV19 and TRBJ1-2; 10 bases fit TRBD1. Germline trimming cut 8 bases from V and 4 bases from J; bases unmatched to any gene: 13. Germline V gene lookup returns CDR1 LNHDA and CDR2 SQIVND (reference sequence). The CDR3 covers 16 residues. The CDR3, as DNA: TGTGCCAGTCGATACCCGGGACAGGGGAGGATCTATGGCTACACCTTC. The encoded protein is CASRYPGQGRIYGYTF.

The CDR3 DNA reads TGTGCCAGCAGCGATCTTGGGACAGGTGGTGGCTACACCTTC. It encodes CASSDLGTGGGYTF. The gene calls are TRBV5-5 and TRBJ1-2; 8 bases are shared with TRBD1. The germline V gene has CDR1 SGHKS and CDR2 YYEKEE (reference sequence). V shed 4 bases and J 7 bases; nucleotides not matched to a gene: 9. This CDR3 has 14 amino acids.

This chain uses TRBV20-1 with TRBJ1-1; 9 bases align to TRBD1. J was trimmed by 9 bases and V by 5 bases; bases with no gene match: 4. The CDR3 totals 11 residues. CDR1 is DFQATT and CDR2 is SNEGSKA in the germline V gene (reference sequence). The CDR3 DNA sequence: TGCAGTGCTGGCGGGACAGGGAAAGCTTTCTTT. Protein sequence: CSAGGTGKAFF.

The V and J genes are TRBV6-5 and TRBJ2-5; 7 nucleotides match TRBD2. In germline, CDR1 is MNHEY, CDR2 SVGAGI. The CDR3 has 15 amino acids. Trimming at V came to 0 bases and at J to 5 bases, leaving 6 bases not matched to a gene. As DNA, the CDR3 is TGTGCCAGCAGTTACTCGATATTCGGGAGGGAGACCCAGTACTTC. This translates into CASSYSIFGRETQYF.

The gene calls are TRBV7-3 and TRBJ1-1, with D unclear. Trimming took off 5 bases at V and 1 base at J, with 11 bases between the two ends. Per germline, CDR1 SGHTA and CDR2 FQGTGA. This CDR3 has 14 residues. DNA of the CDR3: TGTGCCAGCAGCCCCCGCGGCAGGAACACTGAAGCTTTCTTT. Amino acid sequence: CASSPRGRNTEAFF.

This clone was found once. The J gene is TRBJ1-1, the V gene TRBV4-1; maybe TRBD1 (6 bases). V dropped 3 bases and J dropped 1 base, with 21 bases sitting between them. Germline lookup yields CDR1 MGHRA and CDR2 YSYEKL. The CDR3 is 18 amino acids. As DNA, the CDR3 is TGCGCCAGCAGCCAGAGCCCCCTTCACAGGGTAGGGAACACTGAAGCTTTCTTT. It encodes CASSQSPLHRVGNTEAFF.

V is TRBV5-4 and J is TRBJ2-7; D remains unclear. V dropped 3 bases and J dropped 0 bases, with 4 bases sitting between them. Germline V gene lookup returns CDR1 SGHNT and CDR2 YYREEE (reference sequence). The length of the CDR3 is 12 residues. The CDR3 DNA follows: TGTGCCAGCAGCTCGAGCTCCTACGAGCAGTACTTC. Amino acid sequence: CASSSSSYEQYF. The full variable domain, with the rest looked up from reference TRBV5-4 and TRBJ2-7, is ETGVTQSPTHLIKTRGQQVTLRCSSQSGHNTVSWYQQALGQGPQFIFQYYREEENGRGNFPPRFSGLQFPNYSSELNVNALELDDSALYLCASSSSSYEQYFGPGTRLTVT.

The rearrangement joins TRBV2 to TRBJ2-5; D not certain. V lost 4 bases and J 5 bases, leaving 5 bases between the germline ends. This CDR3 contains 11 residues. Germline V CDR1 and CDR2: SNHLY, FYNNEI. DNA for the CDR3: TGTGCCAGCAGTGTTGCGGAGACCCAGTACTTC. This codes for CASSVAETQYF.

About this clone: Additional DNA sequences in this sample encode the identical CDR3. The chain is built from TRBV9 and TRBJ2-3; 13 nucleotides match TRBD2. CDR1 is SGDLS, CDR2 YYNGEE, per germline. The CDR3 totals 15 residues. Losses at the gene ends were 3 bases for V and 7 bases for J; bases not matched to a gene: 5. DNA of the CDR3: TGTGCCAGCAGCGCCACTAGCGGGGGGGCGAATACGCAGTATTTT. Translation gives CASSATSGGANTQYF. Together with reference TRBV9 and TRBJ2-3, the CDR3 gives the full variable domain: DSGVTQTPKHLITATGQRVTLRCSPRSGDLSVYWYQQSLDQGLQFLIQYYNGEERAKGNILERFSAQQFPDLHSELNLSSLELGDSALYFCASSATSGGANTQYFGPGTRLTVL.

V and J are TRBV27 and TRBJ2-1, with D possibly being TRBD2 (6 bases). The CDR3 extends over 13 amino acids. Germline V gives CDR1 MNHEY, CDR2 SMNVEV (reference sequence). Deletions cut 6 bases from V and 14 bases from J, with 20 bases between. In nucleotides, the CDR3 is TGTGCCAGCAGGCGGGACCAATTGGGGTTGGAGTTCTTC. Protein product: CASRRDQLGLEFF.

This rearrangement joins TRBV6-5 to TRBJ1-2; D unclear. The CDR3 totals 15 residues. V shed 6 bases and J shed 2 bases, with 16 bases lying between them. Germline V gives CDR1 MNHEY, CDR2 SVGAGI. CDR3 amino acids: CASSPTTLTNYGYTF. The CDR3 DNA reads TGTGCCAGCAGCCCGACGACACTGACGAACTATGGCTACACCTTC.

This sequence joins TRBV9 and TRBJ2-5; possible D gene TRBD2, 7 bases. Per the germline V gene, CDR1 is SGDLS and CDR2 is YYNGEE. This CDR3 region has 15 residues. Trimming pared 2 bases from V and 7 bases from J, leaving 18 bases between. The CDR3 DNA follows: TGTGCCAGCAGCGTCGATAATGGGGGGGCGGGGACCCAGTACTTC. Amino acids: CASSVDNGGAGTQYF.

The chain joins TRBV6-1 to TRBJ1-1; D remains ambiguous. The ends were cut back, 7 bases at V and 2 bases at J, with 5 bases in the middle. The CDR3 is 11 amino acids. Germline V gene sequence: CDR1 MNHNS, CDR2 SASEGT. The CDR3 DNA reads TGTGCCAGCACATTCAACACTGAAGCTTTCTTT. It yields the protein CASTFNTEAFF.

The chain recombines TRBV5-4 with TRBJ2-2; 8 positions match TRBD2. This CDR3 has 15 residues. V lost 4 bases to trimming and J lost 3 bases; unmatched junction nucleotides: 5. CDR1 and CDR2 from the germline V gene are SGHNT and YYREEE (reference sequence). In DNA, the CDR3 is TGTGCCAGCAGCAAAGCGGGAGTTGACACCGGGGAGCTGTTTTTT. Translation gives CASSKAGVDTGELFF.

The rearrangement joins TRBV21-1 to TRBJ2-3; the table's D gene call, TRBD2, was not cross checked with the DNA. TRBV21-1 is a recognized pseudogene. The CDR3 runs 14 residues. The CDR3 nucleotides are TGTGCCAGCAGCACGGTGTTAGTTACAGATACGCAGTATTTT. It is translated as CASSTVLVTDTQYF.

V usage is TRBV7-6 and J usage is TRBJ2-5, with D maybe TRBD2 (6 bases). Trimming took off 2 bases at V and 9 bases at J, with 16 bases between the two ends. CDR1 and CDR2 from the germline V gene are SGHVS and FNYEAQ. The CDR3 runs 14 residues. This CDR3 reads CASSLWSSSDPQYF. CDR3 nucleotide sequence: TGTGCCAGCAGCTTATGGTCCTCTAGCGACCCCCAGTACTTC.

The chain carries TRBV19 and TRBJ1-1; D possibly corresponds to TRBD1 (5 bases). This CDR3 has 17 residues. Germline CDR1 and CDR2: LNHDA and SQIVND (reference sequence). The germline V and J ends were trimmed by 3 bases and 0 bases, with 17 bases remaining between them. The CDR3 loop is CASSILAEGNLNTEAFF. The CDR3 bases are TGTGCCAGTAGTATCCTAGCGGAGGGGAACCTGAACACTGAAGCTTTCTTT.

J is TRBJ2-7 and V is TRBV5-1; 7 nucleotides line up with TRBD1. The CDR3 covers 14 residues. Germline loops: CDR1 SGHRS, CDR2 YFSETQ. The V segment lost 4 bases and the J segment 2 bases; nucleotides outside the gene matches: 6. DNA of the CDR3: TGCGCCAGCAGCCCCGAGGGGGCGGCCTACGAGCAGTACTTC. Translation gives CASSPEGAAYEQYF.

This clone was detected only once. The chain is built from TRBV25-1 and TRBJ2-3, with TRBD1 as a possible D gene (5 bases). Germline assignment: CDR1 MGHDK and CDR2 SYGVNS. The CDR3 is made up of 14 amino acids. The ends were cut back, 5 bases at V and 0 bases at J, with 9 bases in the middle. CDR3 DNA sequence: TGTGCCAGCAGTTTAAGGGGAAGCACAGATACGCAGTATTTT. Translating gives CASSLRGSTDTQYF. The entire variable domain, with the rest obtained from reference TRBV25-1 and TRBJ2-3, is as follows: EADIYQTPRYLVIGTGKKITLECSQTMGHDKMYWYQQDPGMELHLIHYSYGVNSTEKGDLSSESTVSRIRTEHFPLTLESARPSHTSQYLCASSLRGSTDTQYFGPGTRLTVL.

This clone was observed a single time. The chain links TRBV4-3 to TRBJ2-2; D remains ambiguous. The V gene's germline CDR1 is LGHNA and CDR2 YSLEER. CDR3 size: 15 residues. Trimming shortened V by 1 base and J by 4 bases, and 10 bases separated the two germline ends. CDR3 sequence reads: CASSQVVSSTGELFF. CDR3 coding DNA: TGCGCCAGCAGCCAAGTAGTCTCAAGCACCGGGGAGCTGTTTTTT.

V gene TRBV7-2 combines with J gene TRBJ2-1, with 7 bases matching TRBD2. J gave up 1 base and V 4 bases, and 7 bases lay outside the gene matches. There are 16 residues in the CDR3. Germline CDR1 SGHTA, CDR2 FQGNSA. For the CDR3, the DNA is TGTGCCAGCAGCTCCTCTGGCGGGGGTTCCTACAATGAGCAGTTCTTC. Translated, it gives CASSSSGGGSYNEQFF.

The gene calls are TRBV9 and TRBJ1-2; D is unclear. The CDR3 length is 14 residues. V lost 0 bases to trimming and J lost 6 bases, with 12 bases between them. Germline loops: CDR1 SGDLS, CDR2 YYNGEE. The CDR3 protein is CASSVGPRGNGYTF. CDR3 in DNA: TGTGCCAGCAGCGTAGGCCCCCGGGGAAATGGCTACACCTTC.